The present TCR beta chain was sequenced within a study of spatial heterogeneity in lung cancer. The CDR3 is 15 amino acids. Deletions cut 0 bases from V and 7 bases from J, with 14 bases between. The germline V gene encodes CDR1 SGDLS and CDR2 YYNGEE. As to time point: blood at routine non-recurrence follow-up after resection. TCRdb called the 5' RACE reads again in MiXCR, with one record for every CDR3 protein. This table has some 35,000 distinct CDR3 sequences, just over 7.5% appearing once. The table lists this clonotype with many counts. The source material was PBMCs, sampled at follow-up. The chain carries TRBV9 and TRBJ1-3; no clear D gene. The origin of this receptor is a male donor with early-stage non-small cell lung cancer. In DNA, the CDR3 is TGTGCCAGCAGCGTAGCGGGGAATCCAGGCAACACCATATATTTT. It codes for CASSVAGNPGNTIYF. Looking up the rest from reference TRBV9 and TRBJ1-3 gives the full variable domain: DSGVTQTPKHLITATGQRVTLRCSPRSGDLSVYWYQQSLDQGLQFLIQYYNGEERAKGNILERFSAQQFPDLHSELNLSSLELGDSALYFCASSVAGNPGNTIYFGEGSWLTVV.